This T cell receptor beta chain was captured by sequencing in a study of shared clonotypes between healthy human individuals. Germline CDR1 and CDR2: LNHDA and SQIVND (reference sequence). CDR3 length: 14 amino acids. The V end was cut by 3 bases, the J end by 2 bases, with 11 bases between. A roughly 200 ng quantity of DNA, 25,000 to 35,000 T cell genomes, went into the sorted-subset replicate PCRs. The table came from immunoSEQ multiplex PCR; TCRdb's copy has only in-frame clones and leaves some out. The table shows approximately 710,000 clones, with 90% occurring only once. Both CD45RO+ cells and CCR7-negative CD45RA+ TemRA cells were combined to make up CD8 memory. This clone was counted between two and nine times.

The chain combines TRBV19 with TRBJ2-7, with a tentative D call TRBD1 (6 bases). The origin of this receptor is a young man in good health. Some clones in this sample may be carry-over from other donors' samples. Sequenced material: memory CD8+ T cells from PBMCs. As for subset: CD45RO+ cells pooled with CCR7-negative TemRA cells. CDR3 in amino acids: CASSMHRAAYEQYF. The CDR3 nucleotides are TGTGCCAGTAGTATGCACAGGGCGGCCTACGAGCAGTACTTC.